The clone carrying this T cell receptor beta chain was observed a single time. Its cognate antigen is unknown. The data were obtained in a study of brain T cells in children with intractable seizures. V was shortened by 0 bases and J by 7 bases, with 9 bases between the two germline ends. The germline gives CDR1 MGHRA, CDR2 YSYEKL. CDR3 length: 13 residues. Time point specified: blood from clinic visit 5 months post-surgery; TSC patient then seizure free. Only cases whose brain tissue showed the highest T cell transcript signatures were sequenced. Pre-surgery treatment included at least one anti-epileptic drug. Sequencing used immunoSEQ multiplex PCR; TCRdb keeps in-frame clones, though not all of them. The data contain around 340,000 clones, over 90% of them singletons. Whole-study findings and limits: Pre- and post-surgery blood differed in depth, so pre-surgery absences may be undersampling. Patients' HCMV serostatus was unknown; virus specificity rests on CDR3 similarity alone.

The receptor's source is a boy in the first two years of life with tuberous sclerosis and intractable seizures. The material was peripheral blood, obtained less than 6 months after surgery. J is TRBJ1-1 and V is TRBV4-1, with unresolved D. CDR3: CASSQDRLGEAFF. The CDR3 bases are TGCGCCAGCAGCCAAGATAGGCTGGGTGAAGCTTTCTTT.